These T cell receptor beta chains were read from a single sample in a study of blood T cell repertoires in COVID-19. Assay used: immunoSEQ multiplex PCR; TCRdb lists only in-frame clones, some missing. The table records fewer than 300,000 clones, about 85% of them present only once. The specimen sequenced was PBMCs or T cells enriched from blood (not recorded which). The receptors derive from a woman aged 45-65 years who had recovered from COVID-19. CDR3s include the opening cysteine and the closing phenylalanine or tryptophan. Fields, in order: clone size, J gene, V gene, D gene, CDR3 protein, CDR3 DNA. A D gene is named only where the DNA matches it firmly. A clone size is listed for some rows: how often the clone was seen (once, few, many), or a class if it is expanded.

>NA|TRBJ1-2|TRBV28|NA
CASSLGQGLRGYTF
TGTGCCAGCAGTTTGGGCCAGGGGCTCCGCGGCTACACCTTC
>NA|TRBJ2-7|TRBV28|TRBD2
CAGGGEQYF
TGTGCCGGGGGGGGCGAGCAGTACTTC
>NA|TRBJ1-1|TRBV12-3/TRBV12-4|TRBD1
CASSSRTGSAFF
TGTGCCAGCAGCTCACGGACAGGGTCGGCTTTCTTT
>NA|TRBJ2-3|TRBV19|NA
CASSIMRSTDTQYF
TGTGCCAGTAGTATCATGCGGAGCACAGATACGCAGTATTTT
>NA|TRBJ1-1|TRBV29-1|NA
CSVGDTGRTEAFF
TGCAGCGTTGGAGACACTGGTCGAACTGAAGCTTTCTTT
>NA|TRBJ1-3|TRBV4-1|TRBD1
CASSQHGTGSTDTIYF
TGCGCCAGCAGCCAACACGGGACAGGGAGTACGGACACCATATATTTT
>NA|TRBJ1-1|TRBV4-1|NA
CASSQGRRQVDTEAFF
TGCGCCAGCAGCCAAGGTCGGAGACAGGTGGACACTGAAGCTTTCTTT
>NA|TRBJ1-1|TRBV9|NA
CASSVVPDGTEAFF
TGTGCCAGCAGCGTAGTCCCAGACGGGACTGAAGCTTTCTTT
>NA|TRBJ2-5|TRBV7-2|TRBD2
CASSPGLAGGAETQYF
TGTGCCAGCAGCCCGGGACTAGCGGGAGGGGCAGAGACCCAGTACTTC
>NA|TRBJ1-5|TRBV6-5|NA
CASSGIPGGQPQHF
TGTGCCAGCAGCGGAATTCCCGGCGGTCAGCCCCAGCATTTT
>NA|TRBJ2-7|TRBV28|TRBD1
CSVWDRGPNDEQYF
TGTTCAGTGTGGGACAGGGGGCCGAACGACGAGCAGTACTTC
>NA|TRBJ2-7|TRBV4-3|TRBD1
CASSQSAGTGTTREQYF
TGCGCCAGCAGCCAATCTGCCGGGACAGGGACTACGAGGGAGCAGTACTTC
>NA|TRBJ2-7|TRBV5-1|NA
CASRWGTGLADEQYF
TGCGCCAGCAGGTGGGGTACGGGACTGGCGGACGAGCAGTACTTC
>NA|TRBJ2-7|TRBV18|NA
CASSPLKDTISYEQYF
TGTGCCAGCTCACCACTAAAGGACACAATCTCCTACGAGCAGTACTTC
>NA|TRBJ1-3|TRBV30|NA
CAWSGLRVAGNTIYF
TGTGCCTGGAGTGGACTCCGGGTGGCTGGAAACACCATATATTTT
>NA|TRBJ1-2|TRBV19|NA
CASSGSQGFSHGYTF
TGTGCCAGTAGCGGATCTCAGGGGTTTTCCCATGGCTACACCTTC
>NA|TRBJ2-5|TRBV24-1|NA
CATSDFRGIRETQYF
TGTGCCACCAGTGATTTTCGGGGGATCAGGGAGACCCAGTACTTC
>NA|TRBJ1-4|TRBV2|TRBD1
CASTYSGTGNEKLFF
TGTGCCAGCACCTACTCCGGGACAGGCAATGAAAAACTGTTTTTT
>once|TRBJ1-4|TRBV5-1|TRBD1
CASRSDRGNEKLFF
TGCGCCAGCAGATCGGACAGGGGGAATGAAAAACTGTTTTTT
>NA|TRBJ2-2|TRBV19|NA
CASSEQANTGELFF
TGTGCCAGTAGCGAACAAGCGAACACCGGGGAGCTGTTTTTT
>once|TRBJ2-1|TRBV3-1/TRBV3-2|NA
CASSQVWTDTYNEQFF
TGTGCCAGCAGCCAAGTTTGGACAGATACCTACAATGAGCAGTTCTTC
>NA|TRBJ1-2|TRBV19|NA
CASSYRVDYGYTF
TGTGCCAGTTCGTACAGGGTAGACTATGGCTACACCTTC
>NA|TRBJ2-3|TRBV18|NA
CASSPSVASTDTQYF
TGTGCCAGCTCACCATCGGTCGCAAGCACAGATACGCAGTATTTT
>NA|TRBJ2-1|TRBV11-2|NA
CASSLEMVASYNEQFF
TGTGCCAGCAGCTTAGAAATGGTAGCGTCCTACAATGAGCAGTTCTTC
>NA|TRBJ2-5|TRBV3-1/TRBV3-2|TRBD2
CASSQVIGGGGGKTQYF
TGTGCCAGCAGCCAAGTAATTGGGGGCGGGGGGGGGAAGACCCAGTACTTC
>few|TRBJ1-2|TRBV28|TRBD1
CASSLWSGGANGYTF
TGTGCCAGCAGTTTGTGGTCAGGGGGCGCGAACGGCTACACCTTC
>NA|TRBJ1-2|TRBV19|NA
CASSQQAGFGGYTF
TGTGCCAGTAGCCAACAGGCAGGCTTCGGTGGCTACACCTTC
>once|TRBJ1-1|TRBV3-1/TRBV3-2|NA
CASSQDESGAFF
TGTGCCAGCAGCCAAGATGAATCGGGGGCTTTCTTT
>NA|TRBJ1-4|TRBV4-1|NA
CASSQVRGKLFF
TGCGCCAGCAGCCAAGTCAGGGGAAAACTGTTTTTT
>NA|TRBJ2-3|TRBV5-1|TRBD2
CASSSQLAGGSDTQYF
TGCGCCAGCAGCTCACAACTAGCGGGGGGGTCAGATACGCAGTATTTT
>NA|TRBJ2-3|TRBV19|TRBD2
CASSIGLAGTTDTQYF
TGTGCCAGTAGTATAGGTCTAGCGGGGACCACAGATACGCAGTATTTT
>NA|TRBJ1-2|TRBV29-1|NA
CSVGQLSNYGYTF
TGCAGCGTTGGACAGCTATCTAACTATGGCTACACCTTC
>once|TRBJ2-2|TRBV2|TRBD2
CASMRGENTGELFF
TGTGCCAGCATGCGGGGGGAAAACACCGGGGAGCTGTTTTTT
>NA|TRBJ2-2|TRBV10-2|NA
CASSELRGMSAGELFF
TGCGCCAGCAGTGAACTCCGGGGGATGTCCGCCGGGGAGCTGTTTTTT
>once|TRBJ2-7|TRBV11-1|NA
CASSLSEVYYEQYF
TGTGCCAGCAGCTTGTCCGAGGTATACTACGAGCAGTACTTC
>NA|TRBJ1-4|TRBV6-5|NA
CASSYSGFEKLFF
TGTGCCAGCAGTTACAGCGGGTTCGAAAAACTGTTTTTT
>NA|TRBJ2-7|TRBV5-6|NA
CASSFKASLYEQYF
TGTGCCAGCAGCTTTAAAGCTAGTCTCTACGAGCAGTACTTC
>NA|TRBJ2-1|TRBV6-5|NA
CASRPQERRFNEQFF
TGTGCCAGCAGGCCCCAGGAGCGGCGATTTAATGAGCAGTTCTTC
>NA|TRBJ2-7|TRBV6-2/TRBV6-3|TRBD1
CASSRSGTEYEQYF
TGTGCCAGCAGTCGCTCCGGGACAGAGTACGAGCAGTACTTC
>NA|TRBJ1-6|TRBV5-1|NA
CASSPSYRVDNSPLHF
TGCGCCAGCAGCCCCTCCTACAGGGTGGATAATTCACCCCTCCACTTT
>few|TRBJ1-4|TRBV2|NA
CASSGLGQINEKLFF
TGTGCCAGCAGTGGATTAGGACAAATTAATGAAAAACTGTTTTTT
>NA|TRBJ1-4|TRBV5-1|TRBD1
CASSPGTAFNEKLFF
TGCGCCAGCAGTCCCGGGACAGCCTTTAATGAAAAACTGTTTTTT
>NA|TRBJ1-2|TRBV5-1|TRBD1
CASSLGGTGAYGYTF
TGCGCCAGCAGCTTGGGGGGTACAGGGGCGTATGGCTACACCTTC
>few|TRBJ2-7|TRBV4-3|NA
CASSQDISYEQYF
TGCGCCAGCAGCCAAGATATCAGCTACGAGCAGTACTTC
>NA|TRBJ1-5|TRBV18|TRBD1
CASSAPGQGTYSNQPQHF
TGTGCCAGCTCAGCGCCGGGACAGGGGACTTATAGCAATCAGCCCCAGCATTTT
>NA|TRBJ1-4|TRBV28|NA
CASSSPGPGKLFF
TGTGCCAGCAGTTCCCCTGGTCCGGGAAAACTGTTTTTT
>NA|TRBJ2-6|TRBV7-9|NA
CASSLGGSGANVLTF
TGTGCCAGCAGCTTAGGCGGCTCTGGGGCCAACGTCCTGACTTTC
>NA|TRBJ1-2|TRBV4-2|TRBD1
CASSQPDRGGGYTF
TGTGCCAGCAGCCAACCCGACAGGGGTGGAGGCTACACCTTC
>NA|TRBJ2-1|TRBV5-1|TRBD1
CASSLYQGAVYNEQFF
TGCGCCAGCAGCTTGTATCAGGGGGCGGTTTACAATGAGCAGTTCTTC
>NA|TRBJ1-2|TRBV27|NA
CASSPNRETNYGYTF
TGTGCCAGCAGTCCAAACAGGGAGACAAACTATGGCTACACCTTC
>NA|TRBJ1-2|TRBV6-5|TRBD1
CASTGTGGGDGYTF
TGTGCCAGCACCGGAACAGGGGGAGGCGATGGCTACACCTTC
>NA|TRBJ2-5|TRBV11-2|TRBD1
CASSSWDRAQETQYF
TGTGCCAGCAGCTCCTGGGACAGGGCTCAAGAGACCCAGTACTTC
>NA|TRBJ1-1|TRBV5-4|NA
CASSRGLNTEAFF
TGTGCCAGCAGCCGGGGTCTGAACACTGAAGCTTTCTTT
>NA|TRBJ1-4|TRBV29-1|NA
CSAAGVQAANEKLFF
TGCAGCGCAGCGGGGGTGCAGGCAGCTAATGAAAAACTGTTTTTT
>NA|TRBJ1-1|TRBV2|TRBD1
CASRIQGAPVGAFF
TGTGCCAGCAGGATACAGGGGGCTCCTGTTGGCGCTTTCTTT